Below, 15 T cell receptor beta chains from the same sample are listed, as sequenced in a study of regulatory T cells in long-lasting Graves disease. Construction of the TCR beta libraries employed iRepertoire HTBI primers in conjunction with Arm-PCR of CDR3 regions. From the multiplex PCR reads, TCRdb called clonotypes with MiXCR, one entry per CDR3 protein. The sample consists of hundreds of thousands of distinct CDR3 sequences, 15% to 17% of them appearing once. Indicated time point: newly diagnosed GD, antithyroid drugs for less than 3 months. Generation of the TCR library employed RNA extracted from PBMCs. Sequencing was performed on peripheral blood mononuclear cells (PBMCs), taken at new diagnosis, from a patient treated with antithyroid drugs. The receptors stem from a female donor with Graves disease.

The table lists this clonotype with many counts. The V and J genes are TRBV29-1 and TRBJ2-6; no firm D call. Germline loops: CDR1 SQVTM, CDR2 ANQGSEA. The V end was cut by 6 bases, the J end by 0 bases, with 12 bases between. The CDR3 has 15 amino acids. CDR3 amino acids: CSVPPSHSGANVLTF. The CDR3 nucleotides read TGCAGCGTGCCCCCGAGCCACTCTGGGGCCAACGTCCTGACTTTC. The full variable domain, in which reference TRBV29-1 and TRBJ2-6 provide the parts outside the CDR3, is SAVISQKPSRDICQRGTSLTIQCQVDSQVTMMFWYRQQPGQSLTLIATANQGSEATYESGFVIDKFPISRPNLTFSTLTVSNMSPEDSSIYLCSVPPSHSGANVLTFGAGSRLTVL.

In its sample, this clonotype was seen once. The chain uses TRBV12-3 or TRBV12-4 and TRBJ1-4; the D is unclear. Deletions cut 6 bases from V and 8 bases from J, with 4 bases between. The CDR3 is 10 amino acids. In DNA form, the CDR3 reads TGTGCCAGCAGCGTCGAAAAACTGTTTTTT. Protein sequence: CASSVEKLFF.

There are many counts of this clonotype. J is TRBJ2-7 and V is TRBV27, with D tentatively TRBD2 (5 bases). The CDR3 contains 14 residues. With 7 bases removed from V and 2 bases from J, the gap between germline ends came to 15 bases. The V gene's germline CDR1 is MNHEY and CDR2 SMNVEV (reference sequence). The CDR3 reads CASTTNGLPYEQYF. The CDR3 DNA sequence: TGTGCCAGCACCACGAACGGACTTCCCTACGAGCAGTACTTC.

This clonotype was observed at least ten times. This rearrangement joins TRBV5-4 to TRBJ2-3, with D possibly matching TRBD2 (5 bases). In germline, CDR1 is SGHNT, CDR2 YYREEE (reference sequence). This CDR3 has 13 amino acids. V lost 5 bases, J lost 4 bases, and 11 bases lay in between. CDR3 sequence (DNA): TGTGCCAGCAGTGCTGTGGGAGCAGATACGCAGTATTTT. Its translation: CASSAVGADTQYF.

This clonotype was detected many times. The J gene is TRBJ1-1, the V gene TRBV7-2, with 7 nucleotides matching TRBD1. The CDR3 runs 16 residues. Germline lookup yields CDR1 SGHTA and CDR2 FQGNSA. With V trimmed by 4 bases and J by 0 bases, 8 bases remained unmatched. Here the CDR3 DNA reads TGTGCCAGCAGCTCAAAGGGGGCGCGTATGAACACTGAAGCTTTCTTT. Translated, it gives CASSSKGARMNTEAFF.

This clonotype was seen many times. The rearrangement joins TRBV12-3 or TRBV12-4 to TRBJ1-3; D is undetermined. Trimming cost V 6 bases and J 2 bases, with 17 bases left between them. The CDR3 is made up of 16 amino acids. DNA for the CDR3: TGTGCCAGCAGCCGACCTACGGGGAGGCCTGGAAACACCATATATTTT. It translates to CASSRPTGRPGNTIYF.

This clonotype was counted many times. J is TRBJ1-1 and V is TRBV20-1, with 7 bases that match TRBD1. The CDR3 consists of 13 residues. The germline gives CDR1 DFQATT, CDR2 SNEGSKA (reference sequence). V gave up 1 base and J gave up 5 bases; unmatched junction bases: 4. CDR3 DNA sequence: TGCAGTGCTAGAGGAGGGGGCAATACTGAAGCTTTCTTT. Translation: CSARGGGNTEAFF.

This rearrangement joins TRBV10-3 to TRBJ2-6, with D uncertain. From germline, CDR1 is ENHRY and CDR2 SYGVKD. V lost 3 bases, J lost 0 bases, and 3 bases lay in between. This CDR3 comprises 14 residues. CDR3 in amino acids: CAISETSGANVLTF. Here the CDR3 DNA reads TGTGCCATCAGTGAAACCTCTGGGGCCAACGTCCTGACTTTC.

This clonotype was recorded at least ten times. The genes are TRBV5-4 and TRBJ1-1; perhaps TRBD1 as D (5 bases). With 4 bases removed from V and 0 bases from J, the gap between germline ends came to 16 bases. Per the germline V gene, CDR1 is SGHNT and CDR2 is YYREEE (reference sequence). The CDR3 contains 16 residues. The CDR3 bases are TGTGCCAGCAGCCCGGATGGGGGAAGGGTGAACACTGAAGCTTTCTTT. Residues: CASSPDGGRVNTEAFF.

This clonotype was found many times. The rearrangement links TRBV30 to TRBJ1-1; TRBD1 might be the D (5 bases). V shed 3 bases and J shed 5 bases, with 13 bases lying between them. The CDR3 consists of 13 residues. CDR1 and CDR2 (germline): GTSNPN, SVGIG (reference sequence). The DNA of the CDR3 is TGTGCCTGGAGCAGAGGAGGGGAAACTGAAGCTTTCTTT. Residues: CAWSRGGETEAFF.

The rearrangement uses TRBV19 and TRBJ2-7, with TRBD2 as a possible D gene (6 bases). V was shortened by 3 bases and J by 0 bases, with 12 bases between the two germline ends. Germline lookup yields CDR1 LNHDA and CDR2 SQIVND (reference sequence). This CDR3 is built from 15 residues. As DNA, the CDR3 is TGTGCCAGTAGTATTCCGGGAGTTCTCTCCTACGAGCAGTACTTC. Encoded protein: CASSIPGVLSYEQYF.

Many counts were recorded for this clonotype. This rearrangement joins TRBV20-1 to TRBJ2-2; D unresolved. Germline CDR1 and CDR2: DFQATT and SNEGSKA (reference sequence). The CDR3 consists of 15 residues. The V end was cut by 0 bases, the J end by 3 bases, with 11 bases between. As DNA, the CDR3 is TGCAGTGCTAGAGATCCGGAGCGTGACACCGGGGAGCTGTTTTTT. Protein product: CSARDPERDTGELFF.

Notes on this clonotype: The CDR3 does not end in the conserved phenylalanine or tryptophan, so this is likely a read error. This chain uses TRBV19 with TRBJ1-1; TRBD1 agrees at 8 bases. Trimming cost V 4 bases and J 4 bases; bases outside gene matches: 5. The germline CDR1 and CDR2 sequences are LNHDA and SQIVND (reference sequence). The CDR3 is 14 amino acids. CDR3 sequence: CASSTRQGSTEAFS. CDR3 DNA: TGTGCCAGTAGTACAAGACAGGGGAGCACTGAAGCTTTCTCT.

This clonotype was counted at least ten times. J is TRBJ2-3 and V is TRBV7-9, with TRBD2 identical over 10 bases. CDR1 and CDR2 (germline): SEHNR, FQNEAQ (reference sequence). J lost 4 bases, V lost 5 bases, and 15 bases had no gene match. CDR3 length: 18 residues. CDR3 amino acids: CASSLTSGEYQGADTQYF. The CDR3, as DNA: TGTGCCAGCAGCCTAACTAGCGGGGAATACCAAGGCGCAGATACGCAGTATTTT.

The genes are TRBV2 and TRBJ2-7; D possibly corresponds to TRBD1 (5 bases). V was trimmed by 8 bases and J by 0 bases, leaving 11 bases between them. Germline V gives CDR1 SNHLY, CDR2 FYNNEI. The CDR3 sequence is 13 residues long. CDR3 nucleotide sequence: TGTGCCAGCTCTGAAGGGGACTCCTACGAGCAGTACTTC. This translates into CASSEGDSYEQYF. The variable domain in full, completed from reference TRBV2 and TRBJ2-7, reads EPEVTQTPSHQVTQMGQEVILRCVPISNHLYFYWYRQILGQKVEFLVSFYNNEISEKSEIFDDQFSVERPDGSNFTLKIRSTKLEDSAMYFCASSEGDSYEQYFGPGTRLTVT.